This entry concerns a single T cell receptor (beta chain). Its binding antigen is unknown. Base qualities are not at hand, and no much larger clone is one base apart. These data are taken from a study of blood T cell repertoires in COVID-19 (TCRdb year 2020). In terms of the full investigation: Samples covering the acute and convalescent phases of COVID-19 were provided by collaborators in the United States, Italy and Spain. Nearly every sample came with metadata listing a de-identified subject ID, COVID-19 status, age in years and sex. HLA class I and class II types, where available, came from metadata supplied by the sample provider rather than from assay-based typing. Samples came from the ongoing ImmuneRACE study (first 160 participants) plus 1,254 subjects from 6 global collaborators. The material from the prospective study consisted of cDNA or gDNA derived from T cells, B-cell-depleted T cells, or PBMCs. The repertoires were released in a freely available public database intended as a resource for research on the immune response to SARS-CoV-2. Deeply sampled blood TCRbeta repertoires from subjects exposed to, actively infected with, or recovered from COVID-19 were included in the dataset. Broad study findings and their caveats: How much clinical and demographic metadata was included differed by source and by participant, and the metadata was provided uncurated.

The immunoSEQ Assay, a bias-controlled multiplex PCR, was used to amplify TCRbeta CDR3 regions from genomic DNA. Regarding the original processing steps: Nucleated cell counts per sample were estimated from amplification of reference gene primers within the assay. To quantify the absolute abundance of each unique TCRbeta CDR3 rearrangement, sequence reads were collapsed and filtered. For each sample, productive Simpson clonality was calculated as the square root of Simpson's diversity index over productive rearrangements. In its TCRdb copy, this immuneACCESS table keeps in-frame sequences only and misses some clones. Where compared with another copy, unresolved V genes explain less than half of these, and the others have no known cause. V, J and clone size derive from that table, while D and trimming were established from the DNA sequence. In all, the sample holds roughly 64,000 clones, and 65% to 90% of those were seen once. Of the sample, approximately 3% falls within the top ten clones.

The collaborating institutions used their own protocols to collect whole blood in K2EDTA tubes. For TCRbeta analysis, collaborator samples were shipped as frozen whole blood, as isolated PBMCs, or as DNA extracted from either sample type. The sample taken for sequencing was peripheral blood. This receptor was obtained from a man between 50 and 59 years old with active COVID-19.

The CDR3 region has the sequence CASSLTTGGLGYTF. The DNA sequence reads TGTGCCAGCAGCCTCACGACAGGGGGCCTTGGCTACACCTTC. The rearranged chain carries TRBV5-5 and TRBJ1-2; the central 10 bases match TRBD1. From the cysteine through the phenylalanine, the CDR3 covers 14 amino acids. Only the CDR3 portion is preserved as DNA: 42 bases, with reading frame beginning at the first base. V is pruned by 4 bases and J by 7 bases, leaving 7 bases of the junction without a gene match. Reading the germline V gene (reference sequence) gives CDR1 SGHKS and CDR2 YYEKEE.